Given below is one TCR beta chain in context. What it binds is not known. The data were produced by immunoSEQ multiplex PCR, yet TCRdb's version contains in-frame clones alone and is incomplete. The sample is made up of 9,000 to 10,000 clones, and the top ten hold 0.99% of it. Donors were about 11 juvenile idiopathic arthritis patients with active disease, 3 polyarticular and 8 oligoarticular. The data belong to a study of synovial regulatory T cells in juvenile arthritis. Study-wide findings and caveats: Blood Treg cells that were inflammation-associated showed lower TCR diversity than other blood Treg cells. Across patients, iaTreg TCR repertoires were mostly private, partly shared with synovial Teff and blood CPL.

CDR1 and CDR2 (germline): ENHRY, SYGVKD. The CDR3 runs to 11 residues. No DNA sequence is on record. The rearrangement joins TRBV10-3 to TRBJ2-1; TCRdb selects TRBD2, and the lack of DNA leaves this call unchecked. The sequenced material came from Treg cells from blood. This sample's subset: remaining (HLA-DR-negative) circulating blood Treg cells. The clonotype was recovered from a donor aged 2-30 years with juvenile idiopathic arthritis. CDR3 region: CATNSGNEQFF.